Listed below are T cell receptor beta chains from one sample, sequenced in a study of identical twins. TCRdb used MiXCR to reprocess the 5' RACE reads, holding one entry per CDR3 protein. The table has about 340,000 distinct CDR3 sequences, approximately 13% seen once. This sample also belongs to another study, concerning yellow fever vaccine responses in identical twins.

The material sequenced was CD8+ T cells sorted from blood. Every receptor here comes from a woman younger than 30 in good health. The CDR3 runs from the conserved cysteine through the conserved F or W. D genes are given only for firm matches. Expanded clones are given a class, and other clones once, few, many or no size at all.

CDR3: CATSRGRQETQYF
DNA: TGTGCCACCAGCAGAGGACGGCAAGAGACCCAGTACTTC
D: .
J: TRBJ2-5
size: many
V: TRBV15
length: 13

CDR3: CATGGTGTVQETQYF
DNA: TGTGCCACGGGGGGGACGGGAACGGTTCAAGAGACCCAGTACTTC
D: TRBD2
J: TRBJ2-5
size: .
V: TRBV10-3
length: 15

CDR3: CASSSDWSYNEQFF
DNA: TGCGCCAGCAGTTCGGACTGGTCCTACAATGAGCAGTTCTTC
D: .
J: TRBJ2-1
size: .
V: TRBV5-1
length: 14

CDR3: CASSLEGGGQETQYF
DNA: TGTGCCAGCAGCTTGGAAGGGGGAGGCCAAGAGACCCAGTACTTC
D: .
J: TRBJ2-5
size: many
V: TRBV5-4
length: 15

CDR3: CASSTGAGEETQYF
DNA: TGTGCCAGCAGCACAGGGGCAGGGGAAGAGACCCAGTACTTC
D: .
J: TRBJ2-5
size: few
V: TRBV21-1
length: 14

CDR3: CASSQEKTSGGDTQYF
DNA: TGCGCCAGCAGCCAAGAAAAGACTAGCGGGGGGGATACGCAGTATTTT
D: TRBD2
J: TRBJ2-3
size: few
V: TRBV4-1
length: 16

CDR3: CASSLVQRENEQFF
DNA: TGTGCCAGCAGCTTAGTCCAGCGGGAGAATGAGCAGTTCTTC
D: TRBD2
J: TRBJ2-1
size: .
V: TRBV7-9
length: 14

CDR3: CSVVRGWTGELFF
DNA: TGCAGCGTTGTCAGGGGTTGGACCGGGGAGCTGTTTTTT
D: .
J: TRBJ2-2
size: few
V: TRBV29-1
length: 13

CDR3: CASSQKMGPPERYF
DNA: TGCGCCAGCAGCCAAAAAATGGGACCCCCCGAGCGGTACTTC
D: .
J: TRBJ2-7
size: few
V: TRBV4-1
length: 14

CDR3: CSARQLDTGELFF
DNA: TGCAGTGCTAGACAGTTGGACACCGGGGAGCTGTTTTTT
D: .
J: TRBJ2-2
size: .
V: TRBV20-1
length: 13

CDR3: CASRYLAGGPRNEQFF
DNA: TGTGCCAGCAGGTATTTAGCGGGAGGGCCGCGGAATGAGCAGTTCTTC
D: TRBD2
J: TRBJ2-1
size: .
V: TRBV27
length: 16

CDR3: CASSQGGSAPSEQYF
DNA: TGTGCCAGCAGCCAAGGGGGCTCAGCCCCCTCCGAGCAGTACTTC
D: .
J: TRBJ2-7
size: .
V: TRBV3-1
length: 15

CDR3: CASSSPVGVETQYF
DNA: TGTGCCAGCAGCTCCCCAGTGGGGGTGGAGACCCAGTACTTC
D: .
J: TRBJ2-5
size: many
V: TRBV7-9
length: 14